This T cell receptor beta chain is drawn from a study of response to subunit inactivated influenza vaccine. Study-level findings and limits: It was the authors' suggestion that each seasonal influenza vaccination recruits few new T cells.

TCRdb itself ran the RT-PCR reads through MiXCR, one entry per CDR3 protein. Seen here are almost 250,000 distinct CDR3 sequences, more than 9% observed once, and the top ten hold 7.8%. This clonotype was detected many times. Its antigen remains unidentified. There are 14 residues in the CDR3. The V gene's germline CDR1 is DFQATT and CDR2 SNEGSKA (reference sequence). V shed 0 bases and J shed 7 bases, with 15 bases lying between them. Sequencing was performed on non-naive T cells sorted from PBMCs, taken 14 to 15 days before vaccination. The origin of this receptor is a man in his forties or fifties who received an inactivated influenza vaccine. This chain connects TRBV20-1 to TRBJ1-2, with D uncertain. CDR3 nucleotide sequence: TGCAGTGCTAGAGATCTGAGGAGTTCCGGTGGCTACACCTTC. As protein: CSARDLRSSGGYTF.